The T cell receptor (beta chain) described here comes from a study of cytomegalovirus exposure and HLA in healthy donors. Study-wide findings and caveats: Only CMV serostatus was available as immune exposure information. Most TCR beta V segments were productive about 87% or about 30% of the time in an earlier analysis.

As to this clone: Its target is unknown.

The PCR used 60 Vbeta and 13 Jbeta primers. Using immunoSEQ multiplex PCR, the repertoire was profiled, and TCRdb retains in-frame clones only, with some absent. The sample carries 140,000 to 150,000 clones, around 9.6% recorded once. CDR3 size: 16 residues. The V segment lost 0 bases and the J segment 2 bases; nucleotides outside the gene matches: 6. Germline V CDR1 and CDR2: SGHRS, YFSETQ. V and J are TRBV5-1 and TRBJ2-3; 7 bases are a match to TRBD2. This clonotype originated in a male donor in good health and CMV-seronegative. Sequencing input: PBMCs. The CDR3 nucleotides are TGCGCCAGCAGCTTGGCCGGGGGGAGACCCACAGATACGCAGTATTTT. Its protein is CASSLAGGRPTDTQYF. The full variable domain, in which reference TRBV5-1 and TRBJ2-3 provide the parts outside the CDR3, is KAGVTQTPRYLIKTRGQQVTLSCSPISGHRSVSWYQQTPGQGLQFLFEYFSETQRNKGNFPGRFSGRQFSNSRSEMNVSTLELGDSALYLCASSLAGGRPTDTQYFGPGTRLTVL.